A single sample gave rise to the 13 T cell receptor beta chains below, sequenced in a study of blood T cell repertoires in COVID-19. The method was immunoSEQ multiplex PCR; TCRdb's version includes in-frame clones alone and lacks a portion of them. Here the sample spans just under 80,000 clones, approximately 88% being singletons. Sequenced input: peripheral blood. The receptors originated from a human donor in a cohort sampled during active COVID-19.

This chain joins TRBV3-1 (or the pseudogene TRBV3-2) and TRBJ2-1; 9 bases agree with TRBD2. Germline assignment: CDR1 LGHDT and CDR2 YNNKEL (reference sequence). This CDR3 spans 16 amino acids. V lost 1 base and J lost 8; bases outside the gene matches: 9. DNA for the CDR3: TGTGCCAGCAGCCAAGGTCCCGGGACTAGCAAAGATGAGCAGTTCTTC. It codes for CASSQGPGTSKDEQFF.

This clone was seen once. This chain joins TRBV4-1 and TRBJ2-5; possible D gene TRBD1, 5 bases. Trimming cost V 4 bases and J 2 bases, with 14 bases left between them. CDR3 length: 15 amino acids. CDR1 is MGHRA and CDR2 is YSYEKL in the germline V gene. CDR3 DNA: TGCGCCAGCAGCCCCCCTGACAGTTGGCAAGAGACCCAGTACTTC. This gives the protein CASSPPDSWQETQYF.

The chain joins TRBV10-3 to TRBJ2-3, with no clear D. The CDR3 is 13 amino acids. Trimming removed 2 bases at V and 1 base at J, with 4 bases between. Looked up from germline, CDR1 is ENHRY and CDR2 is SYGVKD. The CDR3 spells CAISEAGTDTQYF. As DNA, the CDR3 is TGTGCCATCAGTGAGGCGGGCACAGATACGCAGTATTTT.

The V gene is TRBV12-5, the J gene TRBJ2-7, with D uncertain. Looked up from germline, CDR1 is LGHNT and CDR2 is FRNRAP. This CDR3 comprises 12 residues. Trimming left V 6 bases short and J 5 bases short, with 11 bases between. The CDR3 spells CASGRGNHEQYF. The DNA of the CDR3 is TGTGCTAGTGGGCGAGGTAATCACGAGCAGTACTTC.

The CDR3 protein is CASSPPGQGAKNIQYF. CDR3 DNA sequence: TGTGCCAGCAGTCCTCCGGGACAGGGCGCCAAAAACATTCAGTACTTC. The chain couples TRBV28 to TRBJ2-4, with 9 bases lining up with TRBD1. This CDR3 is 16 amino acids long. Germline V gives CDR1 MDHEN, CDR2 SYDVKM. After removal of 5 bases from V and 1 base from J, the junction contained 6 bases not matched to a gene.

The V and J genes are TRBV2 and TRBJ2-5, with 12 bases aligning to TRBD2. Germline-derived CDR1 and CDR2 are SNHLY and FYNNEI. CDR3 length: 15 amino acids. After removal of 10 bases from V and 6 bases from J, the junction contained 12 bases not matched to a gene. This CDR3 is CATRELAGGPKTQYF. DNA of the CDR3: TGTGCCACAAGGGAACTAGCGGGGGGCCCAAAGACCCAGTACTTC.

The J gene is TRBJ2-1, the V gene TRBV4-1; 9 nucleotides match TRBD2. The CDR3 runs 15 residues. Germline V gene data show CDR1 as MGHRA and CDR2 as YSYEKL. The ends lost 1 base at V and 7 bases at J; junction bases unmatched: 5. The CDR3 region is CASSQVLAGVNEQFF. CDR3 sequence (DNA): TGCGCCAGCAGCCAAGTACTAGCGGGCGTGAATGAGCAGTTCTTC.

The rearrangement uses TRBV28 and TRBJ2-5; a weak D match, TRBD2 (6 bases). V was clipped by 5 bases and J by 4 bases, with 20 bases between them. Germline assignment: CDR1 MDHEN and CDR2 SYDVKM. The CDR3 is 16 residues long. The CDR3 here is CASSPAGSTYLETQYF. DNA for the CDR3: TGTGCCAGCAGTCCCGCGGGGTCGACCTATCTAGAGACCCAGTACTTC.

This chain links TRBV19 with TRBJ2-3; TRBD2 might be the D (5 bases). V was shortened by 8 bases and J by 2 bases, with 14 bases between the two germline ends. Germline V lookup: CDR1 LNHDA, CDR2 SQIVND (reference sequence). This CDR3 region has 14 residues. The CDR3 DNA is TGTGCCAGTTCGAGCGGTCCCTCCACAGATACGCAGTATTTT. This gives the protein CASSSGPSTDTQYF.

This clone was seen a single time. The chain couples TRBV7-2 to TRBJ1-1; 8 bases align to TRBD1. The length of the CDR3 is 16 residues. Trimming cost V 5 bases and J 1 base; bases outside gene matches: 9. Germline V gene lookup returns CDR1 SGHTA and CDR2 FQGNSA. The CDR3 sequence: CASSKGQGLRNTEAFF. CDR3 sequence (DNA): TGTGCCAGCAGCAAAGGACAGGGACTACGGAACACTGAAGCTTTCTTT.

The rearrangement links TRBV19 to TRBJ2-2, with no clear D. CDR1 and CDR2 (germline): LNHDA, SQIVND (reference sequence). This CDR3 is built from 14 residues. Trimming stripped 3 bases from V and 5 bases from J, with 10 bases between. This chain's CDR3 is CASSIPVPTGELFF. CDR3 sequence (DNA): TGTGCCAGTAGTATCCCAGTCCCGACCGGGGAGCTGTTTTTT.

The V and J genes are TRBV5-1 and TRBJ2-7, with D possibly matching TRBD1 (5 bases). The CDR3 consists of 13 residues. Germline V gene lookup returns CDR1 SGHRS and CDR2 YFSETQ. V lost 0 bases and J lost 4, with 8 bases in between. CDR3 in amino acids: CASSLGQRYEQYF. The CDR3 DNA sequence: TGCGCCAGCAGCTTGGGACAGAGGTACGAGCAGTACTTC.

The V call is TRBV11-2, the J call TRBJ2-2; D may be TRBD2 (5 bases). Germline V lookup: CDR1 SGHAT, CDR2 FQNNGV. V lost 1 base and J 5 bases, leaving 5 bases between the germline ends. The CDR3 totals 13 residues. The CDR3 is CASSLAGTGELFF. CDR3 sequence (DNA): TGTGCCAGCAGCTTAGCGGGGACCGGGGAGCTGTTTTTT.